A single sample gave rise to the 17 T cell receptor beta chains below, sequenced in a study of shared clonotypes between healthy human individuals. Clones were sequenced by immunoSEQ multiplex PCR, and TCRdb holds only the in-frame ones, with some missing. The table lists 1,400,000 or so clones, 98% of them singletons. The sample consisted of naive CD4+ T cells sorted from blood. This sample's subset: CD45RA+ positively selected. The receptors shown here come from a man younger than 40 in good health.

The sample holds one count of this clone. Other DNA sequences in this specimen translate into the identical CDR3. The V gene is TRBV9, the J gene TRBJ2-5; D unresolved. Trimming cost V 5 bases and J 2 bases, with 10 bases left between them. Germline V gives CDR1 SGDLS, CDR2 YYNGEE. The CDR3 length is 13 residues. The CDR3 DNA reads as TGTGCCAGCAGTAGGTCAGTACAAGAGACCCAGTACTTC. Its protein is CASSRSVQETQYF.

The chain employs TRBV10-2 and TRBJ2-1, with D uncertain. The CDR3 has 13 residues. The germline CDR1 and CDR2 sequences are WSHSY and SAAADI. Deletions cut 7 bases from V and 8 bases from J, with 15 bases between. The DNA of the CDR3 is TGCGCCAGCAAGGCGGATCCTCGGGATGAGCAGTTCTTC. It yields the protein CASKADPRDEQFF.

The V call is TRBV7-9, the J call TRBJ2-3, with D perhaps being TRBD1 or TRBD2 (5 bases each). The CDR3 extends over 13 amino acids. Germline V lookup: CDR1 SEHNR, CDR2 FQNEAQ (reference sequence). V was shortened by 3 bases and J by 3 bases, with 7 bases between the two germline ends. CDR3 in amino acids: CASSFGATDTQYF. The DNA for the CDR3 is TGTGCCAGCAGCTTCGGGGCGACAGATACGCAGTATTTT. The entire variable domain, with the rest obtained from reference TRBV7-9 and TRBJ2-3, is as follows: DTGVSQNPRHKITKRGQNVTFRCDPISEHNRLYWYRQTLGQGPEFLTYFQNEAQLEKSRLLSDRFSAERPKGSFSTLEIQRTEQGDSAMYLCASSFGATDTQYFGPGTRLTVL.

CDR3 bases: TGTGCCAGCAGTTACGGGACAGGGGGCGGAACCGGGGAGCTGTTTTTT. Translated: CASSYGTGGGTGELFF. The J gene is TRBJ2-2, the V gene TRBV6-5; 12 nucleotides match TRBD1. The germline CDR1 and CDR2 sequences are MNHEY and SVGAGI. Trimming removed 2 bases from V and 5 bases from J; junction bases left unmatched: 3. The CDR3 runs to 16 residues.

The V gene is TRBV9, the J gene TRBJ2-7; tentatively, D is TRBD1 or TRBD2 (5 bases each). This CDR3 region has 14 residues. Germline CDR1 SGDLS, CDR2 YYNGEE. V was trimmed by 4 bases and J by 7 bases, leaving 18 bases between them. For the CDR3, the DNA is TGTGCCAGCAGCCCCACCGGGACGGCTAGGGAGCAGTACTTC. Translation: CASSPTGTAREQYF.

CDR3 DNA sequence: TGTGCCAGCAGCCTAAGCGGGAGGGTGGAGACCCAGTACTTC. It is translated as CASSLSGRVETQYF. The chain links TRBV7-2 to TRBJ2-5, with 10 bases aligning to TRBD2. V lost 5 bases, J lost 5 bases, and 5 bases stayed unmatched. Looked up from germline, CDR1 is SGHTA and CDR2 is FQGNSA. The CDR3 is made up of 14 amino acids.

The genes are TRBV29-1 and TRBJ2-1; TRBD2 agrees at 15 bases. This CDR3 has 16 amino acids. In germline, CDR1 is SQVTM, CDR2 ANQGSEA. The J segment lost 2 bases and the V segment lost 6 bases, leaving 5 bases of the junction unmatched. CDR3 bases: TGCAGCGTCTCGGGACTAGCGGGAGGCACCTACAATGAGCAGTTCTTC. Translated, it gives CSVSGLAGGTYNEQFF.

This clone was detected only once. The V gene is TRBV19, the J gene TRBJ2-4, with D perhaps TRBD2 (5 bases). The CDR3 is made up of 18 amino acids. Per germline, CDR1 LNHDA and CDR2 SQIVND (reference sequence). V lost 2 bases and J 0 bases, leaving 17 bases between the germline ends. The CDR3 DNA follows: TGTGCCAGTAGTATATGGACTTTTAACTCATTAGCCAAAAACATTCAGTACTTC. Its translation: CASSIWTFNSLAKNIQYF.

The chain joins TRBV19 to TRBJ2-6, with D possibly TRBD1 on 6 matching bases. The CDR3 runs to 18 residues. V lost 5 bases to trimming and J lost 0 bases, with 17 bases between them. Germline values: CDR1 LNHDA, CDR2 SQIVND (reference sequence). The CDR3 spells CASSSSGTQLSGANVLTF. CDR3 sequence (DNA): TGTGCCAGTAGTTCTTCCGGGACACAACTCTCTGGGGCCAACGTCCTGACTTTC.

The chain recombines TRBV4-1 with TRBJ1-4; 8 nucleotides agree with TRBD1. The CDR3 length is 15 residues. Germline loops: CDR1 MGHRA, CDR2 YSYEKL. V shed 1 base, J shed 5 bases, and the junction held 3 bases outside the gene matches. CDR3: CASSQVGTGNEKLFF. The DNA for the CDR3 is TGCGCCAGCAGCCAAGTAGGGACAGGAAATGAAAAACTGTTTTTT.

The chain uses TRBV28 and TRBJ2-1; the match to TRBD1 covers 11 bases. Looked up from germline, CDR1 is MDHEN and CDR2 is SYDVKM. CDR3 length: 14 amino acids. The J segment lost 12 bases and the V segment lost 2 bases, leaving 6 bases of the junction unmatched. The CDR3 is CASSLRDRGSGQFF. CDR3 DNA: TGTGCCAGCAGTTTAAGGGACAGGGGGAGTGGGCAGTTCTTC.

The chain employs TRBV7-8 and TRBJ2-1; TRBD2 matches 10 bases. Germline V lookup: CDR1 SGHVS, CDR2 FQNEAQ. Trimming took 1 base from V and 8 from J; bases not matched to a gene: 5. This CDR3 comprises 15 residues. The CDR3 DNA sequence: TGTGCCAGCAGCTTAGAGGGACTAGCGTCAGATGAGCAGTTCTTC. Protein product: CASSLEGLASDEQFF.

V and J are TRBV5-1 and TRBJ2-5; 13 bases are shared with TRBD2. The CDR3 runs 15 residues. Germline CDR1 and CDR2: SGHRS and YFSETQ. The junction had 4 bases not matched to a gene; V was cut back by 4 bases and J by 4 bases. CDR3 coding DNA: TGCGCCAGCAGCCGGACTAGCGGGAGCTCAGAGACCCAGTACTTC. It is translated as CASSRTSGSSETQYF.

Concerning this clone: Other DNA sequences in the same sample also yield this CDR3. The gene calls are TRBV29-1 and TRBJ2-3; D perhaps matches TRBD1 (5 bases). The CDR3 consists of 14 residues. V dropped 1 base and J dropped 1 base, with 9 bases sitting between them. The germline CDR1 and CDR2 sequences are SQVTM and ANQGSEA. The CDR3 coding sequence is TGCAGCGTTGAAGGCCAGGGTGGCACAGATACGCAGTATTTT. Its translation is CSVEGQGGTDTQYF.

The rearrangement links TRBV15 to TRBJ2-7, with D maybe TRBD1 (5 bases). The germline V gene encodes CDR1 LNHNV and CDR2 YYDKDF (reference sequence). The V end lost 3 bases, the J end lost 2 bases, and 14 bases lay between the germline ends. This CDR3 comprises 15 residues. The CDR3 protein is CATSSPQGGTYEQYF. The CDR3 DNA reads as TGTGCCACCAGCAGCCCCCAGGGCGGAACCTACGAGCAGTACTTC.

The gene calls are TRBV19 and TRBJ1-4; the D gene is possibly TRBD1 (6 bases). CDR3 length equals 15 residues. CDR1 and CDR2 (germline): LNHDA, SQIVND (reference sequence). With 6 bases removed from V and 5 bases from J, the gap between germline ends came to 16 bases. DNA for the CDR3: TGTGCCAGTAGAAAACGCGAGGGGGGAAATGAAAAACTGTTTTTT. The encoded protein is CASRKREGGNEKLFF.

The chain employs TRBV28 and TRBJ2-2; 9 bases are a match to TRBD2. Germline V gene lookup returns CDR1 MDHEN and CDR2 SYDVKM. V dropped 2 bases and J dropped 5; count of bases not matched to a gene: 9. CDR3 length: 17 residues. The CDR3: CASSLAFSGSGTGELFF. The CDR3 DNA is TGTGCCAGCAGTTTAGCTTTTAGCGGGAGTGGTACCGGGGAGCTGTTTTTT.